The sequence of this T cell receptor beta chain was determined in a study of T cells after yellow fever vaccination. Overall study context: SMART-Seq v4 Ultra Low Input prepared libraries from low-cell fractions. Study-level results: Most clones from primary vaccination resurfaced after the booster (nearly 97% CD4, 88% CD8).

Germline-derived CDR1 and CDR2 are WNHNN and SYGVQD (reference sequence). Trimming at V came to 8 bases and at J to 0 bases, leaving 12 bases not matched to a gene. The CDR3 spans 18 residues. This clonotype has ten or more counts. What it recognizes is unknown. Template switching with 5'RACE generated the TCR cDNA and added a universal primer site and UMIs. Each CDR3 protein gets one entry after TCRdb re-called the 5' RACE reads with MiXCR. The sample has about 240,000 distinct CDR3 sequences, 6.9% seen once. This rearrangement joins TRBV10-1 to TRBJ2-1, with 11 bases fitting TRBD2. The clonotype comes from a man aged 30-40 years who received the YFV17D yellow fever vaccine. This specimen was CD4+ T cells sorted from PBMCs, taken 15 days after the yellow fever booster vaccination. The CDR3: CASSRGWTSGSSYNEQFF. As DNA, the CDR3 is TGCGCCAGCTCAAGAGGATGGACTAGCGGGTCCTCCTACAATGAGCAGTTCTTC.